This TCR beta chain comes out of a study of blood T cell repertoires in COVID-19. Clones were sequenced by immunoSEQ multiplex PCR, and TCRdb holds only the in-frame ones, with some missing. The data show some 150,000 clones, roughly 86% seen once. The sequence was obtained from a woman in her forties or fifties with acute or convalescent COVID-19. The sequenced material came from peripheral blood.

This chain's CDR3 is CASSRQGSSTEAFF. The DNA for the CDR3 is TGTGCCAGCAGTCGACAGGGGAGTAGCACTGAAGCTTTCTTT. The rearrangement uses TRBV6-6 and TRBJ1-1, with 8 nucleotides matching TRBD1. Germline values: CDR1 MNHNY, CDR2 SVGAGI (reference sequence). The length of the CDR3 is 14 residues. The junction had 6 bases not matched to a gene; V was cut back by 5 bases and J by 4 bases.